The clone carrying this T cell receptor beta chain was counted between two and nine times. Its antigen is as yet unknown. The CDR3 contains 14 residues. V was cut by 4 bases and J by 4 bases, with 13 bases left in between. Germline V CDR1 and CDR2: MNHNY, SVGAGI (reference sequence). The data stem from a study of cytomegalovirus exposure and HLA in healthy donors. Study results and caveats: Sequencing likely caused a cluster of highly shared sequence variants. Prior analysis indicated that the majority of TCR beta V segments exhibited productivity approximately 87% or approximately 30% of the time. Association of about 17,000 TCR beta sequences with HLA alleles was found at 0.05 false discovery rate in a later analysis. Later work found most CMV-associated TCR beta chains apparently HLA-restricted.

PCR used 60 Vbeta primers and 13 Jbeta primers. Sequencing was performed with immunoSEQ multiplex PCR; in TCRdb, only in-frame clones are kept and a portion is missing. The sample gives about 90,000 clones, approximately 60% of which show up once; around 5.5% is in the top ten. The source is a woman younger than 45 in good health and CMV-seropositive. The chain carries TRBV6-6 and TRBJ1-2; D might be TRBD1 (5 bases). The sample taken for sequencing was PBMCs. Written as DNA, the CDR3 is TGTGCCAGCAGTTCCGCAGGGCTATCCTATGGCTACACCTTC. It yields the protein CASSSAGLSYGYTF.